This is a list of T cell receptor beta chains from one sample in a study of beta chain features in type 1 diabetes. Some clones are missing from TCRdb's copy, which holds only in-frame ones; the method was immunoSEQ multiplex PCR. The sample comprises 200,000 to 250,000 clones, 68% of which are singletons, and around 0.05% rests with the top ten. The specimen sequenced was naive CD4+ T cells from blood. These receptors came from a man aged 30 to 39 in good health. The CDR3 runs from the conserved cysteine through the conserved F or W. The D gene is left open where the match is weak. A row's size may be missing; if present it is once, few, many or a size class.

TRBJ2-3 TRBV4-2 - TRBD2 TGTGCCAGCACCAATACCGGGACTAGCGGGAGGGGAGATACGCAGTATTTT CASTNTGTSGRGDTQYF
TRBJ2-2 TRBV9 - - TGTGCCAGCAGCGTAGAGGAGGGATCCGGGGAGCTGTTTTTT CASSVEEGSGELFF
TRBJ1-2 TRBV29-1 - - TGCAGCGTTGGGGCGCCTTCCAACTATGGCTACACCTTC CSVGAPSNYGYTF
TRBJ2-1 TRBV25-1 few - TGTGCCAGCAGAAGCGGCGGCTCCTACAATGAGCAGTTCTTC CASRSGGSYNEQFF
TRBJ2-5 TRBV30 - - TGTGCCTGGAGTGTCCCCGTAACTATTCAAGAGACCCAGTACTTC CAWSVPVTIQETQYF
TRBJ2-1 TRBV7-9 - - TGTGCCAGCAGCATTCGGGCGAGGAATGAGCAGTTCTTC CASSIRARNEQFF
TRBJ2-4 TRBV2 - - TGTGCCAGCAGCAACCTGGGGGCCTGGGACTTC CASSNLGAWDF
TRBJ1-1 TRBV29-1 - - TGCAGCGTTGCAGGGGTCGCTGAAGCTTTCTTT CSVAGVAEAFF
TRBJ2-1 TRBV30 - - TGTGCCTGGAGTGTACGTAGGGGTTACAATGAGCAGTTCTTC CAWSVRRGYNEQFF
TRBJ1-1 TRBV29-1 once - TGCAGCGTTGAAGTTGGCAGGGATGAAGCTTTCTTT CSVEVGRDEAFF
TRBJ2-7 TRBV29-1 - TRBD1 TGCAGCGTGCGACAGGGGGCTGTCAACGAGCAGTACTTC CSVRQGAVNEQYF
TRBJ2-4 TRBV9 - TRBD1 TGTGCCAGCAGCGAACAGGGGGCCTGGGCCAAAAACATTCAGTACTTC CASSEQGAWAKNIQYF
TRBJ2-1 TRBV5-1 - - TGCGCCAGCAGCTTGGCCGGGTCCCGAGGGGAGCAGTTCTTC CASSLAGSRGEQFF
TRBJ1-1 TRBV9 once - TGTGCCAGCAGCGCGGGACCGGAGGCCATTGGAGCTTTCTTT CASSAGPEAIGAFF
TRBJ2-3 TRBV7-2 - - TGTGCCAGCAGCCGGGTTGAGAGCCCCTCAGGCACAGATACGCAGTATTTT CASSRVESPSGTDTQYF
TRBJ2-6 TRBV7-8 - - TGTGCCAGCAGCTCCCCGGCTGGGAACGTCCTGACTTTC CASSSPAGNVLTF
TRBJ2-1 TRBV11-2 few - TGTGCCAGCCGCTCCCTGGGCACAATGCGCAAGGTCTTC CASRSLGTMRKVF
TRBJ2-7 TRBV29-1 - TRBD1 TGCAGCGCTGAAGTTCCGGGACAGGGGTTCGAGCAGTACTTC CSAEVPGQGFEQYF
TRBJ1-1 TRBV29-1 once - TGCAGCGTTGTACTGAACACTGAAGCTTTCTTT CSVVLNTEAFF
TRBJ2-3 TRBV23-1 - - TGCGCCAGCCTCGGACAGAGCACAGATACGCAGTATTTT CASLGQSTDTQYF
TRBJ2-5 TRBV7-9 - - TGTGCCAGCAGCTTAATCGAGGGGGAGACCCAGTACTTC CASSLIEGETQYF
TRBJ2-7 TRBV7-9 - - TGTGCCACCCGGGACTCCTACGAGCAGTACTTC CATRDSYEQYF
TRBJ2-1 TRBV25-1 once TRBD2 TGTGCCAGCAGTTCATTAGGGACTAGCGGGATCAATGAGCAGTTCTTC CASSSLGTSGINEQFF
TRBJ2-7 TRBV30 - - TGTGCCTGGAGTGTGACACGGACCCAGCAGTACTTC CAWSVTRTQQYF
TRBJ2-3 TRBV29-1 - - TGCAGCGTTGCGGGCCTTAGCACAGATACGCAGTATTTT CSVAGLSTDTQYF
TRBJ1-1 TRBV6-1 - - TGTGCCAGCAGGGTGAACACTGAAGCTTTCTTT CASRVNTEAFF
TRBJ2-7 TRBV6-5 few - TGTGCCAGCAGACCGACACGAACGGGCGAGCAGTACTTC CASRPTRTGEQYF
TRBJ2-2 TRBV30 - - TGTGCCTGGAGTGTTGTCAAGAGGGCCGGGGAGCTGTTTTTT CAWSVVKRAGELFF
TRBJ2-7 TRBV30 - - TGTGCCTGTCAAATCCGAGACGAGCAGTACTTC CACQIRDEQYF
TRBJ2-1 TRBV23-1 few - TGCGCCAGCAGTCAATCTAGGGGGGACAGTAATGAGCAGTTCTTC CASSQSRGDSNEQFF
TRBJ2-3 TRBV9 - TRBD1 TGTGCCAGCAGCGTAGTGGGACAGCACACAGATACGCAGTATTTT CASSVVGQHTDTQYF
TRBJ2-7 TRBV29-1 few - TGCAGCGTTGTCGGTCAGGGCTACGAGCAGTACTTC CSVVGQGYEQYF
TRBJ2-4 TRBV6-5 - - TGTGCCAGCAGTCCCAGGACCGATCACATTCAGTACTTC CASSPRTDHIQYF
TRBJ2-7 TRBV25-1 - - TGTGCCAGCATCCCGGCGGGGACGGCCTACGAGCAGTACTTC CASIPAGTAYEQYF
TRBJ2-5 TRBV29-1 - TRBD1 TGCAGCGTAGGGACAGTCCTCCAAGAGACCCAGTACTTC CSVGTVLQETQYF
TRBJ2-1 TRBV27 - - TGTGCCAGCAGGAGACTGGAAGGTGAGCAGTTCTTC CASRRLEGEQFF
TRBJ2-7 TRBV5-4 - TRBD2 TGTGCCAGCAGCCCTGAACTAGCGGCAGCCTCCTACGAGCAGTACTTC CASSPELAAASYEQYF
TRBJ2-3 TRBV2 - - TGTGCCAGCAGTGAAGCGCTGAGGCGCCTAAGCACAGATACGCAGTATTTT CASSEALRRLSTDTQYF
TRBJ2-5 TRBV23-1 - TRBD1 TGCGCCAGCACTCCAGGGGACAGGGCCGGGGAAGAGACCCAGTACTTC CASTPGDRAGEETQYF
TRBJ1-2 TRBV29-1 - TRBD1 TGCAGCGTTGAAGCGGGGACAGATATACTCTATGGCTACACCTTC CSVEAGTDILYGYTF
TRBJ2-3 TRBV6-5 few - TGTGCCAGCAGTCCCCACAGAGATACGCAGTATTTT CASSPHRDTQYF